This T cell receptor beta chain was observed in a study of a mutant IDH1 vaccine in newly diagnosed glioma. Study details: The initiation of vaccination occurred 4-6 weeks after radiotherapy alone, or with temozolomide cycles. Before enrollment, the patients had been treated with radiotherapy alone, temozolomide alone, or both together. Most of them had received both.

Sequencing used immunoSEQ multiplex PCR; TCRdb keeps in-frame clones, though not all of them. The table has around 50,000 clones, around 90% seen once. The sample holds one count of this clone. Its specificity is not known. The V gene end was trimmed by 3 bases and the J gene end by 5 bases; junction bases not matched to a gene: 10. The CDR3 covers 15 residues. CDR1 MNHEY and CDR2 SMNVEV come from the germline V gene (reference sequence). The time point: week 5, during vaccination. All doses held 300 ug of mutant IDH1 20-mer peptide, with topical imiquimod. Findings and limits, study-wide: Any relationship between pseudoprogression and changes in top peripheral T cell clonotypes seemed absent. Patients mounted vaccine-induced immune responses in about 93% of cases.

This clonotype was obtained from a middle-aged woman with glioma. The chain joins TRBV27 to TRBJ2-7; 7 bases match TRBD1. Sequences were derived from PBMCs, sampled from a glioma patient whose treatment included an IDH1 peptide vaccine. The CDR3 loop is CASSFSAGGRNEQYF. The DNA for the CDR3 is TGTGCCAGCAGTTTCTCGGCAGGGGGAAGAAACGAGCAGTACTTC.